This T cell receptor (beta chain) comes out of a study of OX40 agonist ivuxolimab in advanced cancers. As for the study more broadly: The costimulatory receptor OX40 (CD134) was targeted by ivuxolimab, a fully human IgG2 agonistic monoclonal antibody. In the dose-escalation cohort, around four fifths of patients were male, and the mean age was approximately 60 years, with a range of roughly 23 to 85. Peripheral TCRbeta sequencing aimed to test whether ivuxolimab altered TCR sequence diversity and caused clonal T-cell expansion. Partial responses occurred in three dose-escalation patients, of whom one had hepatocellular carcinoma and two had cutaneous melanoma. Intravenous ivuxolimab was administered to patients every 2 weeks at six dose levels: 0.01, 0.1, 0.3, 1.5, 3 and 10 mg/kg. Of the 50 to 55 dose-escalation patients, hepatocellular carcinoma was present in 19, melanoma in around 15, renal cell carcinoma in 9 and head and neck cancer in 9. The paper covers the monotherapy dose-escalation part of the phase I ivuxolimab trial, which included N of about 50 patients. Patients were allowed to have had prior anti-PD-1, anti-PD-L1 or anti-CTLA-4 therapy, and 30% to 40% of the dose-escalation patients had previously received checkpoint inhibitors. Broad study findings and their caveats: After ivuxolimab, CD8+ T cells had more expanded clones than CD4+ T cells on average. The antigen specificity of the clonally expanded peripheral T cells was not determined. In partial responders in the 0.1-3.0 mg/kg groups, normalized peripheral clonal expansion was found to be among the lowest, especially among CD8+ T cells. Low levels of normalized T-cell clonal expansion were also seen in some patients who did not respond. At doses of 0.1 to 3.0 mg/kg, clonal expansion of both CD4+ and CD8+ blood T cells was observed from baseline to week 6.

Remarks on this clone: The antigen it recognizes is unknown. Within one base of it there is no much larger clone, and no base qualities were kept.

The trial excluded patients who had a history of autoimmune disease or were on systemic immunosuppression. Peripheral blood for TCR sequencing was collected from all dose cohorts at baseline, on cycle 4 day 1, and on cycle 7 day 1. Samples came from an open-label, multicenter, first-in-human phase I dose-escalation trial of ivuxolimab. Adults with locally advanced or metastatic melanoma, renal cell, hepatocellular, or head and neck squamous cell carcinoma were enrolled in the trial. Before TCR sequencing, CD4+ T cells and CD8+ T cells were sorted from peripheral blood as separate populations. To sequence the TCRbeta CDR3 region, genomic DNA was isolated from the sorted cells. The immunoSEQ Assay was used to sequence the TCRbeta CDR3 regions. TCRdb took over this immuneACCESS table, retaining in-frame rearrangements with V and J assigned. Such tables are incomplete; in checked studies, under half of the missing clones stem from an unresolved V gene, and the remainder is unexplained. For this sample the table gives 55,000 to 85,000 clones, of which about 91% were detected only once. About 0.3% of the sample goes to the ten largest clones.

The germline V gene (reference sequence) supplies CDR1 MNHEY and CDR2 SMNVEV. Spanning cysteine to phenylalanine, the CDR3 consists of 15 amino acids. The read is trimmed to its CDR3 DNA, 45 bases read in frame from base 1. Deletion took 5 bases off V and 0 bases off J, with a span of 11 bases between the germline ends. The clonotype was recovered from an adult with an advanced solid tumor such as melanoma, head and neck, liver or kidney cancer. The starting material was CD4+ or CD8+ T cells sorted from blood, obtained in a trial of the OX40 agonist ivuxolimab. The chain is encoded by TRBV27 joined to TRBJ2-1; the D gene cannot be named for sure. This receptor carries the CDR3 CASSLTYFSYNEQFF. The DNA sequence is given as TGTGCCAGCAGTCTTACGTATTTCTCCTACAATGAGCAGTTCTTC.